These 18 T cell receptor beta chains originate from one sample sequenced in a study of cytomegalovirus exposure and HLA in healthy donors. The assay was immunoSEQ multiplex PCR, and TCRdb's table has in-frame clones only and misses some. The data contain roughly 77,000 clones, roughly 95% of them singletons. The sequenced sample consisted of PBMCs. Receptors were obtained from a woman aged 18-35 years in good health and CMV-seronegative.

The chain couples TRBV10-3 to TRBJ2-3, with TRBD1 identical over 7 bases. The CDR3 extends over 14 amino acids. Germline loops: CDR1 ENHRY, CDR2 SYGVKD. The V and J ends lost 6 bases and 0 bases, in that order; junction bases with no gene match: 3. CDR3 sequence (DNA): TGTGCCATCAGAAACAGGGGAAGCACAGATACGCAGTATTTT. Amino acids: CAIRNRGSTDTQYF.

The V call is TRBV6-5, the J call TRBJ1-3; D unresolved. The germline CDR1 and CDR2 sequences are MNHEY and SVGAGI. Trimming stripped 0 bases from V and 0 bases from J, with 6 bases between. This CDR3 is 15 amino acids long. CDR3 nucleotide sequence: TGTGCCAGCAGTTACTCGAGGGCCTCTGGAAACACCATATATTTT. Residues: CASSYSRASGNTIYF.

J is TRBJ2-7 and V is TRBV27, with 10 bases lining up with TRBD2. There are 14 residues in the CDR3. The germline CDR1 and CDR2 sequences are MNHEY and SMNVEV (reference sequence). V shed 6 bases, J shed 7 bases, and the junction held 9 bases outside the gene matches. CDR3 sequence reads: CASSPAGGPLEQYF. The CDR3, as DNA: TGTGCCAGCAGCCCAGCGGGAGGGCCTCTTGAGCAGTACTTC.

The chain uses TRBV18 and TRBJ2-7, with TRBD1 matching 7 bases. This CDR3 region has 15 residues. Germline trimming cut 5 bases from V and 9 bases from J; bases unmatched to any gene: 16. Germline CDR1 reads KGHSH; CDR2 reads LQKENI. CDR3 sequence: CASSADRVPTFGQYF. The DNA of the CDR3 is TGTGCCAGCTCAGCAGACAGGGTTCCTACGTTTGGGCAGTACTTC. Combining the CDR3 with reference TRBV18 and TRBJ2-7 gives the whole variable domain NAGVMQNPRHLVRRRGQEARLRCSPMKGHSHVYWYRQLPEEGLKFMVYLQKENIIDESGMPKERFSAEFPKEGPSILRIQQVVRGDSAAYFCASSADRVPTFGQYFGPGTRLTVT.

This chain connects TRBV7-9 to TRBJ2-7, with 12 bases lining up with TRBD2. There are 15 residues in the CDR3. CDR1 SEHNR and CDR2 FQNEAQ come from the germline V gene (reference sequence). The trim removed 1 base at V and 4 bases at J, leaving 2 bases unmatched. The CDR3: CASSLGLAGGYEQYF. CDR3 in DNA: TGTGCCAGCAGCTTAGGGCTAGCGGGAGGGTACGAGCAGTACTTC.

The chain couples TRBV7-8 to TRBJ2-7, with TRBD2 matching over 7 bases. The CDR3 loop spans 14 amino acids. Germline V gives CDR1 SGHVS, CDR2 FQNEAQ. Germline trimming cut 3 bases from V and 1 base from J; bases unmatched to any gene: 3. CDR3 residues: CASSFRGGSYEQYF. CDR3 nucleotide sequence: TGTGCCAGCAGCTTCCGGGGAGGGTCCTACGAGCAGTACTTC.

The gene calls are TRBV14 and TRBJ2-7; the match to TRBD2 covers 9 bases. The germline gives CDR1 SGHDN, CDR2 FVKESK. Unmatched junction bases numbered 5, after V lost 4 bases and J lost 4 bases. The CDR3 has 14 amino acids. CDR3 DNA sequence: TGTGCCAGCAGCCGGGGCGGGAGGGCGTACGAGCAGTACTTC. Translated: CASSRGGRAYEQYF.

The chain employs TRBV5-1 and TRBJ1-4; TRBD1 is a possible D gene (6 bases). With 4 bases removed from V and 7 bases from J, the gap between germline ends came to 17 bases. Germline-derived CDR1 and CDR2 are SGHRS and YFSETQ. The CDR3 extends over 15 amino acids. CDR3 in amino acids: CASSPQTGGSEKLFF. The CDR3 bases are TGCGCCAGCAGCCCCCAAACGGGGGGCAGTGAAAAACTGTTTTTT.

The chain is built from TRBV19 and TRBJ2-5; TRBD1 matches 12 bases. The CDR3 extends over 15 amino acids. CDR1 is LNHDA and CDR2 is SQIVND in the germline V gene (reference sequence). Unmatched junction bases numbered 5, after V lost 4 bases and J lost 5 bases. The CDR3 reads CASSNRDRGLETQYF. Written as DNA, the CDR3 is TGTGCCAGTAGTAACCGGGACAGGGGGCTGGAGACCCAGTACTTC.

The chain carries TRBV4-3 and TRBJ2-7; no firm D call. The length of the CDR3 is 15 residues. Trimming shortened V by 0 bases and J by 0 bases, and 9 bases separated the two germline ends. Germline CDR1 LGHNA, CDR2 YSLEER. The CDR3 is CASSQDYEYSYEQYF. DNA of the CDR3: TGCGCCAGCAGCCAAGATTACGAGTACTCCTACGAGCAGTACTTC.

V and J are TRBV5-1 and TRBJ1-4, with 9 positions matching TRBD1. V lost 2 bases to trimming and J lost 12 bases; unmatched junction nucleotides: 8. This CDR3 region has 14 residues. The germline CDR1 and CDR2 sequences are SGHRS and YFSETQ. CDR3 nucleotide sequence: TGCGCCAGCAGCTTCGGGACAGGGTTGATAGAACTGTTTTTT. Its protein is CASSFGTGLIELFF.

The rearrangement uses TRBV7-9 and TRBJ2-1; 8 bases align to TRBD2. Germline loops: CDR1 SEHNR, CDR2 FQNEAQ (reference sequence). There are 15 residues in the CDR3. Trimming at V came to 4 bases and at J to 4 bases, leaving 6 bases not matched to a gene. The CDR3 region has the DNA TGTGCCAGCAGCTGGACGAGCGGGGGTTACAATGAGCAGTTCTTC. Translated, it gives CASSWTSGGYNEQFF.

The chain uses TRBV4-1 and TRBJ2-7; 7 bases line up with TRBD2. Germline CDR1 reads MGHRA; CDR2 reads YSYEKL. The V and J ends lost 0 bases and 3 bases, in that order; junction bases with no gene match: 8. The CDR3 loop spans 16 amino acids. The CDR3 sequence is CASSQELTSSLYEQYF. The CDR3 DNA is TGCGCCAGCAGCCAAGAGTTGACTAGCAGTCTCTACGAGCAGTACTTC.

J is TRBJ1-2 and V is TRBV5-1; possible D gene TRBD1, 5 bases. The V end lost 2 bases, the J end lost 5 bases, and 13 bases lay between the germline ends. CDR3 size: 14 residues. The germline gives CDR1 SGHRS, CDR2 YFSETQ. The CDR3 coding sequence is TGCGCCAGCAGCTTTTCCGGGGAGGGGTATGGCTACACCTTC. Translation gives CASSFSGEGYGYTF.

The chain links TRBV5-1 to TRBJ1-1; D gene ambiguous. Germline lookup yields CDR1 SGHRS and CDR2 YFSETQ. This CDR3 region has 13 residues. V lost 0 bases, J lost 1 base, and 4 bases lay in between. Here the CDR3 reads CASSLAGNTEAFF. CDR3 coding DNA: TGCGCCAGCAGCTTGGCCGGGAACACTGAAGCTTTCTTT.

The CDR3 protein is CASSPGSYEQYF. The CDR3 DNA reads TGTGCCAGCAGCCCAGGTTCCTACGAGCAGTACTTC. The gene calls are TRBV9 and TRBJ2-7, with D unresolved. Germline V gives CDR1 SGDLS, CDR2 YYNGEE. The CDR3 is 12 residues long. V lost 4 bases and J lost 1, with 6 bases in between.

The chain has TRBV6-5 and TRBJ2-5, with 7 bases that match TRBD1. V shed 7 bases and J 1 base; nucleotides not matched to a gene: 6. The CDR3 contains 14 residues. CDR1 is MNHEY and CDR2 is SVGAGI in the germline V gene. As DNA, the CDR3 is TGTGCCAGCACTCGGAGGACAGGCCAAGAGACCCAGTACTTC. Amino acids: CASTRRTGQETQYF.

The chain carries TRBV19 and TRBJ1-5, with 9 bases fitting TRBD1. The length of the CDR3 is 13 residues. The V segment lost 6 bases and the J segment 9 bases; nucleotides outside the gene matches: 6. Germline assignment: CDR1 LNHDA and CDR2 SQIVND (reference sequence). CDR3 sequence: CASRGTGNAPQHF. CDR3 coding DNA: TGTGCCAGTAGGGGGACAGGGAACGCGCCCCAGCATTTT. The whole variable domain, filled in from reference TRBV19 and TRBJ1-5, reads DGGITQSPKYLFRKEGQNVTLSCEQNLNHDAMYWYRQDPGQGLRLIYYSQIVNDFQKGDIAEGYSVSREKKESFPLTVTSAQKNPTAFYLCASRGTGNAPQHFGDGTRLSIL.